These 25 T cell receptor beta chains were sequenced from one sample in a study of blood T cell repertoires in COVID-19. Using immunoSEQ multiplex PCR, the repertoire was profiled, and TCRdb retains in-frame clones only, with some absent. Here the sample spans roughly 250,000 clones, around nine tenths being singletons. Sequenced: PBMCs or T cells enriched from blood (not recorded which). All receptors derive from a woman aged 45 to 65 who had recovered from COVID-19.

This rearrangement joins TRBV28 to TRBJ1-1; 10 bases match TRBD1. CDR3 size: 16 residues. CDR1 MDHEN and CDR2 SYDVKM come from the germline V gene. J was trimmed by 5 bases and V by 6 bases; bases with no gene match: 12. CDR3 bases: TGTGCCAGCAGGGAGTTGTCATGGGACAGGGGTACTGAAGCTTTCTTT. It yields the protein CASRELSWDRGTEAFF.

This clone was observed a few times. J is TRBJ1-2 and V is TRBV28; a weak D match, TRBD1 (5 bases). V was shortened by 1 base and J by 8 bases, with 11 bases between the two germline ends. This CDR3 has 13 amino acids. CDR1 and CDR2 (germline): MDHEN, SYDVKM. The CDR3 here is CASSLSQDLGYTF. In nucleotides, the CDR3 is TGTGCCAGCAGTTTATCACAGGATTTGGGCTACACCTTC.

The chain links TRBV11-2 to TRBJ2-7, with 10 bases lining up with TRBD2. From germline, CDR1 is SGHAT and CDR2 FQNNGV. V lost 2 bases, J lost 10 bases, and 17 bases stayed unmatched. The CDR3 extends over 17 amino acids. The CDR3 DNA follows: TGTGCCAGCAGCTTAAGGGGGGGAGCGGGAGGGCCTACGAAACAGTACTTC. This codes for CASSLRGGAGGPTKQYF.

The V and J genes are TRBV7-9 and TRBJ2-3; no clear D gene. The CDR3 runs 12 residues. Trimming left V 2 bases short and J 4 bases short, with 4 bases between. Germline CDR1 reads SEHNR; CDR2 reads FQNEAQ (reference sequence). DNA for the CDR3: TGTGCCAGCAGCTTATCGGCAGATACGCAGTATTTT. It codes for CASSLSADTQYF.

The chain links TRBV27 to TRBJ2-5; 7 nucleotides match TRBD2. Germline lookup yields CDR1 MNHEY and CDR2 SMNVEV (reference sequence). Germline trimming cut 8 bases from V and 2 bases from J; bases unmatched to any gene: 8. This CDR3 contains 14 residues. The CDR3 region is CASVGGEGQETQYF. The CDR3 DNA reads as TGTGCCAGCGTTGGGGGGGAGGGGCAAGAGACCCAGTACTTC.

This clone has only one observation. The chain has TRBV4-1 and TRBJ2-3, with a tentative D call TRBD1 (6 bases). The germline V gene has CDR1 MGHRA and CDR2 YSYEKL. This CDR3 has 18 residues. V was shortened by 0 bases and J by 2 bases, with 18 bases between the two germline ends. The CDR3, as DNA: TGCGCCAGCAGCCAAGATAGGGGGTCCGGTCTACTCACAGATACGCAGTATTTT. It yields the protein CASSQDRGSGLLTDTQYF.

This rearrangement joins TRBV13 to TRBJ1-1; TRBD1 matches 8 bases. Germline assignment: CDR1 PRHDT and CDR2 FYEKMQ (reference sequence). This CDR3 region has 14 residues. Unmatched junction bases numbered 8, after V lost 4 bases and J lost 7 bases. The CDR3 DNA follows: TGTGCCAGCAGCTCGACAGGGGCCTCAAATGAAGCTTTCTTT. Residues: CASSSTGASNEAFF.

The DNA for the CDR3 is TGTGCCAGCAGTTCTCGGCAGGGTTATTCACCCCTCCACTTT. Translation: CASSSRQGYSPLHF. The chain recombines TRBV27 with TRBJ1-6, with a weak D call TRBD1 (5 bases). V dropped 4 bases and J dropped 8 bases, with 12 bases sitting between them. The length of the CDR3 is 14 residues. CDR1 and CDR2 (germline): MNHEY, SMNVEV (reference sequence).

This clone was detected only a few times. The chain combines TRBV5-4 with TRBJ1-2; 7 bases are a match to TRBD1. The germline V gene encodes CDR1 SGHNT and CDR2 YYREEE (reference sequence). Unmatched junction bases numbered 9, after V lost 4 bases and J lost 0 bases. The length of the CDR3 is 16 residues. CDR3 coding DNA: TGTGCCAGCAGCGGCCCGGGACAGACTACTAACTATGGCTACACCTTC. Translation: CASSGPGQTTNYGYTF.

V gene TRBV7-6 combines with J gene TRBJ2-3, with 7 bases identical to TRBD2. V dropped 3 bases and J dropped 6; count of bases not matched to a gene: 12. The V gene's germline CDR1 is SGHVS and CDR2 FNYEAQ. This CDR3 is 16 amino acids long. CDR3 in amino acids: CASSLAPSGGRDTQYF. CDR3 in DNA: TGTGCCAGCAGCTTGGCGCCTAGCGGAGGGAGGGATACGCAGTATTTT.

The J gene is TRBJ2-1, the V gene TRBV19, with TRBD2 identical over 8 bases. The junction had 9 bases not matched to a gene; V was cut back by 5 bases and J by 9 bases. Germline V gene lookup returns CDR1 LNHDA and CDR2 SQIVND (reference sequence). CDR3 size: 14 residues. DNA of the CDR3: TGTGCCAGTAGTCCCCAAAGCGGGAGAGGTGAGCAGTTCTTC. The encoded protein is CASSPQSGRGEQFF.

The chain carries TRBV19 and TRBJ2-3, with 9 bases aligning to TRBD2. CDR1 is LNHDA and CDR2 is SQIVND in the germline V gene (reference sequence). Unmatched junction bases numbered 7, after V lost 6 bases and J lost 3 bases. This CDR3 has 15 amino acids. The CDR3 protein is CASRPRSGRTDTQYF. In DNA form, the CDR3 reads TGTGCCAGTAGGCCTAGGAGCGGGAGGACAGATACGCAGTATTTT.

The genes are TRBV24-1 and TRBJ1-2, with 10 bases matching TRBD1. The CDR3 consists of 15 residues. In germline, CDR1 is KGHDR, CDR2 SFDVKD. V dropped 3 bases and J dropped 5; count of bases not matched to a gene: 5. CDR3 sequence: CATSDQTGGGYGYTF. The DNA of the CDR3 is TGTGCCACCAGTGATCAGACAGGGGGCGGGTATGGCTACACCTTC.

The sample holds one count of this clone. V is TRBV7-9 and J is TRBJ1-2, with D possibly being TRBD1 (5 bases). Per the germline V gene, CDR1 is SEHNR and CDR2 is FQNEAQ (reference sequence). V dropped 0 bases and J dropped 4 bases, with 12 bases sitting between them. This CDR3 region has 15 residues. The DNA of the CDR3 is TGTGCCAGCAGCTTAGCGGGGGGTCCCTCCTATGGCTACACCTTC. This translates into CASSLAGGPSYGYTF. Looking up the rest from reference TRBV7-9 and TRBJ1-2 gives the full variable domain: DTGVSQNPRHKITKRGQNVTFRCDPISEHNRLYWYRQTLGQGPEFLTYFQNEAQLEKSRLLSDRFSAERPKGSFSTLEIQRTEQGDSAMYLCASSLAGGPSYGYTFGSGTRLTVV.

The chain combines TRBV18 with TRBJ2-4; D is undetermined. Between the trimmed V and J ends, which lost 2 bases and 5 bases, there was a span of 7 bases. Germline V CDR1 and CDR2: KGHSH, LQKENI. The CDR3 loop spans 13 amino acids. CDR3 amino acids: CASSPNTENIQYF. For the CDR3, the DNA is TGTGCCAGCTCACCAAACACAGAAAACATTCAGTACTTC.

The CDR3 sequence: CASSLTGTGEKLFF. CDR3 DNA: TGTGCCAGCAGCCTGACCGGGACAGGGGAAAAACTGTTTTTT. The gene calls are TRBV5-4 and TRBJ1-4, with 9 nucleotides matching TRBD1. The germline V gene has CDR1 SGHNT and CDR2 YYREEE (reference sequence). The J segment lost 8 bases and the V segment lost 4 bases, leaving 6 bases of the junction unmatched. This CDR3 comprises 14 residues.

The V call is TRBV6-2 or TRBV6-3, the J call TRBJ2-1; 9 nucleotides match TRBD2. This CDR3 contains 16 residues. CDR1 is MNHEY, CDR2 SVGEGT, per germline. V was clipped by 1 base and J by 2 bases; unmatched bases: 3. CDR3 in amino acids: CASSYFAGGTYNEQFF. CDR3 bases: TGTGCCAGCAGTTACTTCGCGGGAGGGACCTACAATGAGCAGTTCTTC.

The rearrangement uses TRBV28 and TRBJ2-7, with 7 bases identical to TRBD1. The CDR3 has 15 amino acids. V gave up 5 bases and J gave up 3 bases; unmatched junction bases: 10. The germline gives CDR1 MDHEN, CDR2 SYDVKM. The CDR3 here is CASSQSIRDSYEQYF. The CDR3 nucleotides read TGTGCCAGCAGTCAAAGCATTAGGGACAGCTACGAGCAGTACTTC.

This clone has a handful of counts. The J gene is TRBJ1-1, the V gene TRBV28; D unclear. Germline V CDR1 and CDR2: MDHEN, SYDVKM. Trimming took 3 bases from V and 8 from J, leaving 13 bases between them. CDR3 length: 13 residues. The CDR3 reads CASSFADLMEAFF. The CDR3, as DNA: TGTGCCAGCAGTTTTGCCGACTTGATGGAAGCTTTCTTT.

The chain joins TRBV10-3 to TRBJ2-5, with 12 bases that match TRBD2. Germline assignment: CDR1 ENHRY and CDR2 SYGVKD. The CDR3 loop spans 16 amino acids. The junction had 7 bases not matched to a gene; V was cut back by 6 bases and J by 2 bases. CDR3 nucleotide sequence: TGTGCCATCAGCGCCACTAGCGGGAGGATTCAAGAGACCCAGTACTTC. This codes for CAISATSGRIQETQYF.

V is TRBV2 and J is TRBJ1-5; TRBD1 is a possible D gene (6 bases). The CDR3 consists of 16 residues. Germline CDR1 and CDR2: SNHLY and FYNNEI. With 6 bases removed from V and 0 bases from J, the gap between germline ends came to 15 bases. CDR3 in amino acids: CASSLDSGYSNQPQHF. The CDR3 nucleotides are TGTGCCAGCAGCTTGGACAGTGGGTATAGCAATCAGCCCCAGCATTTT.

The gene calls are TRBV7-8 and TRBJ1-4; a possible D gene is TRBD1 (6 bases). This CDR3 is 15 amino acids long. Trimming took off 1 base at V and 8 bases at J, with 14 bases between the two ends. Germline values: CDR1 SGHVS, CDR2 FQNEAQ. CDR3 sequence (DNA): TGTGCCAGCAGCTTAGAACAGGGAAGAGAAGAAAAACTGTTTTTT. It encodes CASSLEQGREEKLFF.

The J gene is TRBJ2-2, the V gene TRBV5-1; D possibly corresponds to TRBD2 (6 bases). CDR3 size: 15 residues. The V gene's germline CDR1 is SGHRS and CDR2 YFSETQ. Trimming removed 3 bases at V and 4 bases at J, with 13 bases between. The CDR3 sequence is CASSWASDSTGELFF. In DNA, the CDR3 is TGCGCCAGCAGCTGGGCTAGCGATTCCACCGGGGAGCTGTTTTTT.

The rearrangement uses TRBV7-3 and TRBJ2-1, with a tentative D call TRBD2 (5 bases). Per the germline V gene, CDR1 is SGHTA and CDR2 is FQGTGA. Trimming removed 5 bases from V and 10 bases from J, with 12 bases in between. The CDR3 has 12 residues. CDR3 bases: TGTGCCAGCAGCCCCCCGGGCGGGGAGCAGTTCTTC. Its protein is CASSPPGGEQFF.

CDR3 in amino acids: CASSVTSGSYYEQYF. The CDR3 region has the DNA TGTGCCAGCAGCGTGACTAGCGGGAGTTACTACGAGCAGTACTTC. V usage is TRBV7-2 and J usage is TRBJ2-7; 12 nucleotides match TRBD2. Trimming cost V 5 bases and J 3 bases; bases outside gene matches: 5. The CDR3 length is 15 residues. Germline CDR1 SGHTA, CDR2 FQGNSA.